The 30 T cell receptor beta chains in this list originate from one sample, sequenced in a study of blood T cell repertoires in COVID-19. Clones were sequenced by immunoSEQ multiplex PCR, and TCRdb holds only the in-frame ones, with some missing. This sample has 250,000 to 300,000 clones, with approximately 91% found just once. Material: PBMCs or T cells enriched from blood (not recorded which). The receptors stem from a woman between 40 and 55 years old with acute COVID-19.

The chain has TRBV24-1 and TRBJ2-3; weak D call: TRBD2 (6 bases). Germline CDR1 KGHDR, CDR2 SFDVKD. This CDR3 is built from 18 residues. V lost 4 bases, J lost 6 bases, and 25 bases lay in between. CDR3 region: CATSDPRDSSPRRDTQYF. In DNA form, the CDR3 reads TGTGCCACCAGTGACCCACGGGACTCCTCTCCCCGGCGGGATACGCAGTATTTT.

The chain is built from TRBV15 and TRBJ2-3, with D possibly matching TRBD2 (5 bases). The ends were cut back, 1 base at V and 1 base at J, with 12 bases in the middle. Per the germline V gene, CDR1 is LNHNV and CDR2 is YYDKDF (reference sequence). The CDR3 covers 16 residues. The CDR3 here is CATSRGLARGTDTQYF. Written as DNA, the CDR3 is TGTGCCACCAGCAGAGGCCTAGCCCGAGGCACAGATACGCAGTATTTT.

The chain recombines TRBV3-1 (or the pseudogene TRBV3-2) with TRBJ2-5; D perhaps matches TRBD1 (5 bases). Germline assignment: CDR1 LGHDT and CDR2 YNNKEL (reference sequence). Deletions cut 2 bases from V and 6 bases from J, with 13 bases between. The CDR3 sequence is 14 residues long. The CDR3 nucleotides read TGTGCCAGCAGCCAAACAGTAGGGGTCAAGACCCAGTACTTC. This translates into CASSQTVGVKTQYF.

The V gene is TRBV18, the J gene TRBJ2-3; unclear D gene. Trimming shortened V by 4 bases and J by 2 bases, and 7 bases separated the two germline ends. Germline CDR1 KGHSH, CDR2 LQKENI. CDR3 length: 13 residues. The CDR3 sequence: CASSLNPTDTQYF. CDR3 nucleotides: TGTGCCAGCTCACTAAATCCCACAGATACGCAGTATTTT. Supplemented by reference TRBV18 and TRBJ2-3, the full variable domain reads NAGVMQNPRHLVRRRGQEARLRCSPMKGHSHVYWYRQLPEEGLKFMVYLQKENIIDESGMPKERFSAEFPKEGPSILRIQQVVRGDSAAYFCASSLNPTDTQYFGPGTRLTVL.

The J gene is TRBJ1-1, the V gene TRBV29-1; 7 bases fit TRBD1. The CDR3 has 13 amino acids. CDR1 and CDR2 from the germline V gene are SQVTM and ANQGSEA. J gave up 3 bases and V 5 bases, and 6 bases lay outside the gene matches. The CDR3 spells CSVKGTEYTEAFF. Written as DNA, the CDR3 is TGCAGCGTTAAAGGGACAGAATACACTGAAGCTTTCTTT.

V usage is TRBV5-1 and J usage is TRBJ2-1; 14 bases are a match to TRBD2. The CDR3 is made up of 16 amino acids. The germline V gene encodes CDR1 SGHRS and CDR2 YFSETQ. Losses at the gene ends were 4 bases for V and 8 bases for J; bases not matched to a gene: 8. CDR3 coding DNA: TGCGCCAGCAGCCTCGGGACTAGCGGGAGAGTGGATGAGCAGTTCTTC. Encoded protein: CASSLGTSGRVDEQFF.

The chain employs TRBV7-2 and TRBJ2-5; D is ambiguous. V was trimmed by 2 bases and J by 5 bases, leaving 6 bases between them. The CDR3 sequence is 12 residues long. Germline V gene sequence: CDR1 SGHTA, CDR2 FQGNSA. The CDR3 region is CASSLSRETQYF. CDR3 DNA: TGTGCCAGCAGCTTAAGTCGGGAGACCCAGTACTTC. Looking up the rest from reference TRBV7-2 and TRBJ2-5 gives the full variable domain: GAGVSQSPSNKVTEKGKDVELRCDPISGHTALYWYRQSLGQGLEFLIYFQGNSAPDKSGLPSDRFSAERTGGSVSTLTIQRTQQEDSAVYLCASSLSRETQYFGPGTRLLVL.

This chain links TRBV5-1 with TRBJ1-5; TRBD1 aligns across 7 bases. The CDR3 covers 14 residues. CDR1 is SGHRS, CDR2 YFSETQ, per germline. Trimming took 0 bases from V and 10 from J; bases not matched to a gene: 7. In DNA, the CDR3 is TGCGCCAGCAGCTTGGTCCCGACAGGGAATCCCCAGCATTTT. Protein product: CASSLVPTGNPQHF.

DNA of the CDR3: TGCGCCAGCAGCTCTGGACAGGGGGCAAAAGAAAAACTGTTTTTT. This codes for CASSSGQGAKEKLFF. The chain is built from TRBV5-1 and TRBJ1-4, with 11 bases lining up with TRBD1. Germline V gives CDR1 SGHRS, CDR2 YFSETQ. The CDR3 runs to 15 residues. With 3 bases clipped from V and 8 bases from J, the junction kept 6 bases outside the gene matches.

The chain links TRBV5-8 to TRBJ2-7; tentatively, D is TRBD2 (5 bases). V was clipped by 0 bases and J by 5 bases, with 12 bases between them. Germline V gene lookup returns CDR1 SGHTS and CDR2 YDEGEE. The CDR3 contains 14 residues. The CDR3 here is CASSLDKEVDEQYF. In nucleotides, the CDR3 is TGTGCCAGCAGCTTGGATAAGGAGGTCGACGAGCAGTACTTC.

This rearrangement joins TRBV12-3 or TRBV12-4 to TRBJ1-1; D is unclear. The CDR3 length is 12 residues. The ends were cut back, 4 bases at V and 2 bases at J, with 5 bases in the middle. CDR3 nucleotide sequence: TGTGCCAGCAGTTCGGTAAACACTGAAGCTTTCTTT. Residues: CASSSVNTEAFF.

CDR3 sequence (DNA): TGTGCCAGCAGCCTAGGGGGTTACAATCAGCCCCAGCATTTT. Translating it yields CASSLGGYNQPQHF. This chain joins TRBV6-6 and TRBJ1-5, with D maybe TRBD1 (6 bases). Germline V gene data show CDR1 as MNHNY and CDR2 as SVGAGI (reference sequence). Deletions cut 6 bases from V and 3 bases from J, with 12 bases between. This CDR3 region has 14 residues.

This clone showed up just once. The V call is TRBV5-8, the J call TRBJ2-5; D is unresolved. Germline CDR1 reads SGHTS; CDR2 reads YDEGEE. V lost 3 bases, J lost 1 base, and 10 bases lay in between. This CDR3 is 14 amino acids long. The CDR3 protein is CASSWVTIQETQYF. CDR3 DNA sequence: TGTGCCAGCAGCTGGGTCACTATCCAAGAGACCCAGTACTTC.

This rearrangement joins TRBV5-1 to TRBJ2-5; tentatively, D is TRBD2 (5 bases). Germline CDR1 SGHRS, CDR2 YFSETQ. CDR3 size: 12 residues. The ends were cut back, 3 bases at V and 4 bases at J, with 7 bases in the middle. For the CDR3, the DNA is TGCGCCAGCAGCTACGAGGGAGAGACCCAGTACTTC. Translating gives CASSYEGETQYF.

This chain joins TRBV11-3 and TRBJ1-1, with 9 bases matching TRBD1. Germline V gene data show CDR1 as SGHNT and CDR2 as YENEEA. V lost 0 bases to trimming and J lost 1 base; unmatched junction nucleotides: 6. The CDR3 covers 17 residues. The CDR3 reads CASSLDRMGQGNTEAFF. CDR3 nucleotide sequence: TGTGCCAGCAGCTTAGATAGGATGGGACAGGGGAACACTGAAGCTTTCTTT.

This rearrangement joins TRBV5-6 to TRBJ1-2, with a weak D call TRBD1 (6 bases). This CDR3 comprises 16 residues. Trimming removed 4 bases at V and 0 bases at J, with 16 bases between. Germline V CDR1 and CDR2: SGHDT, YYEEEE. The CDR3 region is CASSPYRQVSNYGYTF. As DNA, the CDR3 is TGTGCCAGCAGCCCCTACCGACAGGTCTCTAACTATGGCTACACCTTC.

This chain joins TRBV7-2 and TRBJ2-1; possibly TRBD1 for D (5 bases). The CDR3 length is 15 residues. Germline values: CDR1 SGHTA, CDR2 FQGNSA. Trimming removed 1 base from V and 7 bases from J, with 14 bases in between. The CDR3 DNA is TGTGCCAGCAGCTTAGGTAGGGGATCGCGGAATGAGCAGTTCTTC. Translation gives CASSLGRGSRNEQFF.

The chain has TRBV7-3 and TRBJ2-3; 11 bases are a match to TRBD2. From germline, CDR1 is SGHTA and CDR2 FQGTGA. The CDR3 is 17 residues long. Trimming cost V 5 bases and J 5 bases; bases outside gene matches: 12. CDR3 sequence reads: CASSQWGLAEGGDTQYF. As DNA, the CDR3 is TGTGCCAGCAGCCAATGGGGACTAGCGGAGGGGGGAGATACGCAGTATTTT.

The chain uses TRBV30 and TRBJ2-2; TRBD1 might be the D (5 bases). This CDR3 comprises 15 residues. The V gene's germline CDR1 is GTSNPN and CDR2 SVGIG (reference sequence). V shed 3 bases and J shed 0 bases, with 11 bases lying between them. The CDR3 DNA sequence: TGTGCCTGGAGGGGAACAGGAGCGAACACCGGGGAGCTGTTTTTT. Its protein product is CAWRGTGANTGELFF.

This chain joins TRBV7-8 and TRBJ2-7, with 7 bases lining up with TRBD1. V lost 5 bases to trimming and J lost 9 bases; unmatched junction nucleotides: 10. The CDR3 runs to 13 residues. Germline CDR1 is SGHVS and CDR2 is FQNEAQ. CDR3 region: CASSLRQGHGQYF. As DNA, the CDR3 is TGTGCCAGCAGCCTTAGACAGGGTCATGGGCAGTACTTC.

The chain joins TRBV13 to TRBJ2-2, with D unclear. Trimming stripped 4 bases from V and 7 bases from J, with 4 bases between. This CDR3 is built from 11 residues. CDR1 is PRHDT and CDR2 is FYEKMQ in the germline V gene (reference sequence). In nucleotides, the CDR3 is TGTGCCAGCAGCTGGAGCGGGGAGCTGTTTTTT. This sequence encodes CASSWSGELFF.

This clone came up once. The CDR3 protein is CASSPWTSGYNEQFF. The CDR3 DNA reads as TGTGCCAGCAGCCCGTGGACTAGCGGCTACAATGAGCAGTTCTTC. V and J are TRBV6-2 or TRBV6-3 and TRBJ2-1; 10 nucleotides align to TRBD2. Germline V gene lookup returns CDR1 MNHEY and CDR2 SVGEGT. This CDR3 is built from 15 residues. Unmatched junction bases numbered 5, after V lost 6 bases and J lost 3 bases.

The J gene is TRBJ2-2, the V gene TRBV4-3, with D uncertain. The germline V gene encodes CDR1 LGHNA and CDR2 YSLEER. V was trimmed by 4 bases and J by 0 bases, leaving 3 bases between them. CDR3 length: 13 residues. CDR3 DNA: TGCGCCAGCAGCCCTGCGAACACCGGGGAGCTGTTTTTT. Protein sequence: CASSPANTGELFF.

This clone appeared once. V gene TRBV5-4 combines with J gene TRBJ1-1, with 7 bases lining up with TRBD1. The V gene end was trimmed by 4 bases and the J gene end by 0 bases; junction bases not matched to a gene: 6. Germline CDR1 reads SGHNT; CDR2 reads YYREEE (reference sequence). CDR3 length: 15 amino acids. The CDR3 DNA reads TGTGCCAGCAGCCCCGAGGGGGCCATGAACACTGAAGCTTTCTTT. Translation gives CASSPEGAMNTEAFF.

The chain is built from TRBV7-8 and TRBJ2-7; 8 bases map to TRBD2. V was pared by 0 bases and J by 3 bases, with 4 bases of the junction left unmatched. CDR1 and CDR2 from the germline V gene are SGHVS and FQNEAQ. This CDR3 spans 15 amino acids. CDR3 loop: CASSLAERGIYEQYF. CDR3 nucleotide sequence: TGTGCCAGCAGCTTAGCCGAGCGGGGGATCTACGAGCAGTACTTC.

The rearrangement uses TRBV6-5 and TRBJ1-2; tentatively, D is TRBD1 (6 bases). CDR1 and CDR2 from the germline V gene are MNHEY and SVGAGI. The length of the CDR3 is 15 residues. The V end lost 2 bases, the J end lost 4 bases, and 14 bases lay between the germline ends. The CDR3 nucleotides read TGTGCCAGCAGTTACGACCGGGGGGCCGTCTATGGCTACACCTTC. Translating it yields CASSYDRGAVYGYTF.

The J gene is TRBJ1-1, the V gene TRBV11-3; 7 bases map to TRBD1. The J segment lost 7 bases and the V segment lost 3 bases, leaving 5 bases of the junction unmatched. The CDR3 runs to 13 residues. Looked up from germline, CDR1 is SGHNT and CDR2 is YENEEA. CDR3 region: CASSFDRVLEAFF. The CDR3, as DNA: TGTGCCAGCAGCTTCGACAGGGTACTTGAAGCTTTCTTT. The whole variable domain, filled in from reference TRBV11-3 and TRBJ1-1, reads EAGVVQSPRYKIIEKKQPVAFWCNPISGHNTLYWYLQNLGQGPELLIRYENEEAVDDSQLPKDRFSAERLKGVDSTLKIQPAELGDSAVYLCASSFDRVLEAFFGQGTRLTVV.

This chain joins TRBV7-3 and TRBJ1-1, with a tentative D call TRBD1 (5 bases). V was clipped by 0 bases and J by 0 bases, with 8 bases between them. Germline CDR1 SGHTA, CDR2 FQGTGA. The CDR3 consists of 15 residues. In nucleotides, the CDR3 is TGTGCCAGCAGCTTAACCAGGGCGGTGAACACTGAAGCTTTCTTT. This translates into CASSLTRAVNTEAFF.

The chain joins TRBV9 to TRBJ2-7; 7 nucleotides match TRBD1. The trim removed 3 bases at V and 4 bases at J, leaving 7 bases unmatched. The germline V gene has CDR1 SGDLS and CDR2 YYNGEE. The CDR3 covers 14 residues. As DNA, the CDR3 is TGTGCCAGCAGCGAACGGGACAGATCGTACGAGCAGTACTTC. It is translated as CASSERDRSYEQYF. Full variable domain (missing parts from reference TRBV9 and TRBJ2-7): DSGVTQTPKHLITATGQRVTLRCSPRSGDLSVYWYQQSLDQGLQFLIQYYNGEERAKGNILERFSAQQFPDLHSELNLSSLELGDSALYFCASSERDRSYEQYFGPGTRLTVT.

The V gene is TRBV6-5, the J gene TRBJ1-6; D ambiguous. This CDR3 comprises 13 residues. The V and J ends lost 11 bases and 0 bases respectively, with 8 bases between them. Germline CDR1 and CDR2: MNHEY and SVGAGI. CDR3 region: CACKSSYNSPLHF. In nucleotides, the CDR3 is TGTGCCTGCAAGAGCTCCTATAATTCACCCCTCCACTTT.